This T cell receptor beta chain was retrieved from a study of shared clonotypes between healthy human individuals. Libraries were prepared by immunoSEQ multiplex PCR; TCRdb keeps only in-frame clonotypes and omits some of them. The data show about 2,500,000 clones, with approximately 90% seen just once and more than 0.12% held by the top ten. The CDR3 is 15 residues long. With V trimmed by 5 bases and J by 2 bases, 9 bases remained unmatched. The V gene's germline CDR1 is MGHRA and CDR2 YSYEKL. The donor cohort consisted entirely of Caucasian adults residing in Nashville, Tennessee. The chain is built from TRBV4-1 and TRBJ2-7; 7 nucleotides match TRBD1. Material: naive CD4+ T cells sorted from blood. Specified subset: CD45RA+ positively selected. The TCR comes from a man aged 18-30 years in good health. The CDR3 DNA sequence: TGCGCCAGCAGCGACCCCTTGACAGGGACCTACGAGCAGTACTTC. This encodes CASSDPLTGTYEQYF.